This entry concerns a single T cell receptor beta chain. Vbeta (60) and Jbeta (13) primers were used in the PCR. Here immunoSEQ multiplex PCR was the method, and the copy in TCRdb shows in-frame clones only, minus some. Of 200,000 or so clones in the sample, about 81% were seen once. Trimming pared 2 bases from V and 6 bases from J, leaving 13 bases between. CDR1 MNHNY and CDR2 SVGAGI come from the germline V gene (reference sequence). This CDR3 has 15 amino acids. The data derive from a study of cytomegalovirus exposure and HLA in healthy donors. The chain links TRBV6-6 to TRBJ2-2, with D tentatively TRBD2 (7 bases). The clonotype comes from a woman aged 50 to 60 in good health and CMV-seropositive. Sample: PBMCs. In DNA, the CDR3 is TGTGCCAGCAGTTACGAGGGGGGGTCGTCCGGGGAGCTGTTTTTT. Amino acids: CASSYEGGSSGELFF.